This entry lists 19 T cell receptor beta chains sequenced from one sample in a study of T cells after yellow fever vaccination. TCRdb called the 5' RACE reads again in MiXCR, with one record for every CDR3 protein. The table has 100,000 to 150,000 distinct CDR3 sequences, approximately 14% seen once. The input for sequencing was CD8+ T cells sorted from PBMCs, taken 5 days after the yellow fever booster vaccination. The receptors originated from a man younger than 30 who received the YFV17D yellow fever vaccine.

This clonotype was counted only a few times. This chain uses TRBV12-3 or TRBV12-4 with TRBJ1-1, with 8 bases aligning to TRBD1. The CDR3 runs to 14 residues. J gave up 1 base and V 6 bases, and 4 bases lay outside the gene matches. The CDR3 loop is CASRHGQGNTEAFF. The CDR3 region has the DNA TGTGCCAGCAGACATGGACAGGGGAACACTGAAGCTTTCTTT.

This clonotype was counted between two and nine times. The rearrangement links TRBV9 to TRBJ2-2, with D possibly matching TRBD1 (5 bases). This CDR3 has 16 residues. V dropped 0 bases and J dropped 6 bases, with 15 bases sitting between them. The germline gives CDR1 SGDLS, CDR2 YYNGEE. The CDR3 loop reads CASSVESGRVAGELFF. The CDR3 bases are TGTGCCAGCAGCGTAGAGTCAGGCAGGGTCGCCGGGGAGCTGTTTTTT.

The chain combines TRBV4-1 with TRBJ2-1; D is undetermined. This CDR3 spans 16 amino acids. The germline gives CDR1 MGHRA, CDR2 YSYEKL. With 3 bases removed from V and 0 bases from J, the gap between germline ends came to 12 bases. The CDR3 coding sequence is TGCGCCAGCAGCCAGTCGCCGCCGAACTCCTACAATGAGCAGTTCTTC. It specifies CASSQSPPNSYNEQFF.

This clonotype was detected only a few times. The chain couples TRBV5-4 to TRBJ2-7; 11 bases are a match to TRBD2. Per germline, CDR1 SGHNT and CDR2 YYREEE (reference sequence). The CDR3 is made up of 16 amino acids. Losses at the gene ends were 4 bases for V and 4 bases for J; bases not matched to a gene: 10. DNA for the CDR3: TGTGCCAGCAGCCTACTCTCCGGGACTAGCGGTTACGAGCAGTACTTC. Protein: CASSLLSGTSGYEQYF.

This chain links TRBV5-4 with TRBJ2-3; TRBD1 is a possible D gene (5 bases). Germline CDR1 reads SGHNT; CDR2 reads YYREEE (reference sequence). This CDR3 contains 16 residues. The V end lost 4 bases, the J end lost 0 bases, and 15 bases lay between the germline ends. CDR3 DNA sequence: TGTGCCAGCAGCGACAGAGAAGGTTTCAGCACAGATACGCAGTATTTT. Its protein is CASSDREGFSTDTQYF.

V and J are TRBV14 and TRBJ1-1; unclear D gene. The length of the CDR3 is 13 residues. Germline lookup yields CDR1 SGHDN and CDR2 FVKESK. The V gene lost 4 bases and the J gene lost 4 bases, with 10 bases spanning the gap. CDR3 region: CASSPGTGTEAFF. CDR3 coding DNA: TGTGCCAGCAGCCCCGGTACCGGCACTGAAGCTTTCTTT.

Only a few counts were recorded for this clonotype. V usage is TRBV4-1 and J usage is TRBJ2-1; 14 nucleotides match TRBD2. V dropped 5 bases and J dropped 0; count of bases not matched to a gene: 9. Germline values: CDR1 MGHRA, CDR2 YSYEKL. The CDR3 is made up of 19 amino acids. CDR3 bases: TGCGCCAGCAGCACTTGGACTAGCGGGGGGTCGGTCTCCTACAATGAGCAGTTCTTC. As protein: CASSTWTSGGSVSYNEQFF.

This clonotype was counted ten times or more. The chain couples TRBV19 to TRBJ2-7; no definite D call. Germline V lookup: CDR1 LNHDA, CDR2 SQIVND (reference sequence). Between the trimmed V and J ends, which lost 5 bases and 9 bases, there was a span of 17 bases. The CDR3 covers 13 residues. The CDR3 loop is CASSQRAAGGQYF. DNA for the CDR3: TGTGCCAGTAGTCAACGGGCCGCAGGCGGGCAGTACTTC. Full variable domain (outside the CDR3, taken from reference TRBV19 and TRBJ2-7): DGGITQSPKYLFRKEGQNVTLSCEQNLNHDAMYWYRQDPGQGLRLIYYSQIVNDFQKGDIAEGYSVSREKKESFPLTVTSAQKNPTAFYLCASSQRAAGGQYFGPGTRLTVT.

The table lists this clonotype with a few counts. This chain joins TRBV5-1 and TRBJ2-7; TRBD1 matches at 7 bases. Germline loops: CDR1 SGHRS, CDR2 YFSETQ. J lost 6 bases, V lost 1 base, and 4 bases had no gene match. The CDR3 is 13 amino acids. CDR3 loop: CASSLTGASEQYF. As DNA, the CDR3 is TGCGCCAGCAGCTTGACAGGGGCGTCCGAGCAGTACTTC.

The chain uses TRBV4-1 and TRBJ1-2; D not resolved. The CDR3 is made up of 13 amino acids. Trimming took off 4 bases at V and 4 bases at J, with 10 bases between the two ends. The V gene's germline CDR1 is MGHRA and CDR2 YSYEKL. The CDR3 region is CASSRTAFYGYTF. The CDR3 nucleotides read TGCGCCAGCAGCCGAACAGCATTCTATGGCTACACCTTC.

The chain has TRBV7-8 and TRBJ2-2, with TRBD1 identical over 10 bases. CDR3 length: 16 residues. Unmatched junction bases numbered 5, after V lost 5 bases and J lost 2 bases. CDR1 is SGHVS, CDR2 FQNEAQ, per germline. The CDR3 loop is CASSQGQGGNTGELFF. CDR3 sequence (DNA): TGTGCCAGCAGCCAAGGACAGGGGGGAAACACCGGGGAGCTGTTTTTT.

This clonotype was picked up a small number of times. The chain carries TRBV9 and TRBJ2-3, with 8 bases lining up with TRBD1. The CDR3 covers 16 residues. CDR1 and CDR2 from the germline V gene are SGDLS and YYNGEE. V shed 4 bases, J shed 0 bases, and the junction held 7 bases outside the gene matches. CDR3: CASSTWDRPSTDTQYF. Here the CDR3 DNA reads TGTGCCAGCAGCACATGGGACAGGCCTAGCACAGATACGCAGTATTTT.

The rearrangement links TRBV12-3 or TRBV12-4 to TRBJ2-3; the D gene is possibly TRBD2 (6 bases). Between the trimmed V and J ends, which lost 8 bases and 0 bases, there was a span of 9 bases. CDR3 length: 13 amino acids. The DNA of the CDR3 is TGTGCCAGCCGGGACTCAAGCACAGATACGCAGTATTTT. Its protein is CASRDSSTDTQYF.

The chain links TRBV7-9 to TRBJ2-1; 8 bases agree with TRBD1. The CDR3 covers 14 residues. Germline V gives CDR1 SEHNR, CDR2 FQNEAQ (reference sequence). The V gene end was trimmed by 11 bases and the J gene end by 2 bases; junction bases not matched to a gene: 8. CDR3 DNA: TGTGCCTCAGACAGGGGAAGCACCTACAATGAGCAGTTCTTC. Its translation: CASDRGSTYNEQFF.

This clonotype has more than one count but fewer than ten. V and J are TRBV12-3 or TRBV12-4 and TRBJ2-7; D not resolved. Trimming took off 5 bases at V and 2 bases at J, with 10 bases between the two ends. The CDR3 is made up of 13 amino acids. CDR3 in amino acids: CASSPLIAYEQYF. The CDR3, as DNA: TGTGCCAGCAGTCCCCTTATAGCCTACGAGCAGTACTTC.

The V and J genes are TRBV5-1 and TRBJ1-1; TRBD1 is a possible D gene (6 bases). The germline gives CDR1 SGHRS, CDR2 YFSETQ. Trimming stripped 7 bases from V and 2 bases from J, with 18 bases between. The CDR3 sequence is 15 residues long. The CDR3 protein is CASRIRGAGNTEAFF. DNA for the CDR3: TGCGCCAGCCGAATCCGGGGGGCTGGAAACACTGAAGCTTTCTTT.

The chain recombines TRBV10-2 with TRBJ1-1; 9 bases align to TRBD1. This CDR3 has 15 amino acids. Germline trimming cut 0 bases from V and 1 base from J; bases unmatched to any gene: 0. CDR1 is WSHSY and CDR2 is SAAADI in the germline V gene. The CDR3, as DNA: TGCGCCAGCAGTGAGTCGACAGGGGGGAACACTGAAGCTTTCTTT. Its translation is CASSESTGGNTEAFF.

This clonotype was seen only a few times. The rearrangement uses TRBV4-3 and TRBJ2-1; TRBD2 might be the D (6 bases). Germline CDR1 LGHNA, CDR2 YSLEER. Trimming left V 0 bases short and J 10 bases short, with 13 bases between. This CDR3 is 14 amino acids long. CDR3 nucleotide sequence: TGCGCCAGCAGCCAAGATGGACCGGCGGGGGAGCAGTTCTTC. Its protein is CASSQDGPAGEQFF.

In this sample, this clonotype turned up many times. This chain uses TRBV4-3 with TRBJ1-5, with no clear D. The germline V and J ends were trimmed by 0 bases and 2 bases, with 11 bases remaining between them. Germline V gene sequence: CDR1 LGHNA, CDR2 YSLEER. CDR3 length equals 16 residues. The CDR3 nucleotides are TGCGCCAGCAGCCAAGAGGCATCCGGAGGCAATCAGCCCCAGCATTTT. It codes for CASSQEASGGNQPQHF.